The clone carrying this T cell receptor beta chain has only a few counts. The antigen remains undetermined. CDR1 is MGHRA, CDR2 YSYEKL, per germline. The CDR3 spans 17 residues. The germline V and J ends were trimmed by 0 bases and 0 bases, with 13 bases remaining between them. This sample is drawn from a study of response to subunit inactivated influenza vaccine. Broader study findings: Authors suggested seasonal influenza vaccinations each recruit few new T cells.

MiXCR was run by TCRdb on the RT-PCR reads, yielding one entry per CDR3 protein. Found here are some 600,000 distinct CDR3 sequences, less than 15% of them singletons; the top ten hold approximately 7.6%. The genes are TRBV4-1 and TRBJ2-3; D remains ambiguous. This specimen was PBMCs from blood, taken less than 15 days before vaccination. The clonotype comes from a man aged 50-59 years who received an inactivated influenza vaccine. The CDR3, as DNA: TGCGCCAGCAGCCAAGATGGGCAGCTAATTAGCACAGATACGCAGTATTTT. This codes for CASSQDGQLISTDTQYF.